Each of the 27 T cell receptor beta chains below was sequenced from the same sample in a study of low-dose radiotherapy and immunotherapy resistance in tumors. TRAV- and TRBV-specific primers were used for first-strand cDNA, which covered alpha and beta chains. With a constant-region primer and a V-primer adapter, TCRs were subjected to approximately 18 PCR cycles of amplification. TCRdb analysed the reads with MiXCR anew, one entry per CDR3 protein. The sample lists roughly 56,000 distinct CDR3 sequences; 20% to 25% were seen once. As for time point: after trial treatment. As for treatment: LDRT plus nivolumab, ipilimumab, low-dose cyclophosphamide and aspirin (RACIN trial). The sample consisted of PBMCs, taken after low-dose radiotherapy plus immunotherapy. These receptors were collected from a male donor with prostate cancer.

This clonotype was observed a handful of times. The chain is built from TRBV9 and TRBJ2-2, with 9 bases lining up with TRBD2. The CDR3 totals 16 residues. Trimming removed 4 bases from V and 10 bases from J; junction bases left unmatched: 14. Germline CDR1 SGDLS, CDR2 YYNGEE. The CDR3 DNA sequence: TGTGCCAGCAGCCCAGGGGCGGGGGGGGCCTTCGAGGAGCTGTTTTTT. It is translated as CASSPGAGGAFEELFF. The full variable domain, in which reference TRBV9 and TRBJ2-2 provide the parts outside the CDR3, is DSGVTQTPKHLITATGQRVTLRCSPRSGDLSVYWYQQSLDQGLQFLIQYYNGEERAKGNILERFSAQQFPDLHSELNLSSLELGDSALYFCASSPGAGGAFEELFFGEGSRLTVL.

This clonotype was recorded many times. The chain couples TRBV6-2 or TRBV6-3 to TRBJ2-7; D gene uncertain. This CDR3 has 14 residues. CDR1 and CDR2 (germline): MNHEY, SVGEGT. Trimming took 8 bases from V and 3 from J, leaving 17 bases between them. CDR3 coding DNA: TGTGCCAGCGGGGTGGAGCTTATAGGCTACGAGCAGTACTTC. This sequence encodes CASGVELIGYEQYF.

Comments on this clonotype: Only one base separates this from a far larger clonotype, so it likely reflects a read error. J is TRBJ2-5 and V is TRBV7-2; unclear D gene. V lost 7 bases and J 11 bases, leaving 26 bases between the germline ends. Germline lookup yields CDR1 SGHTA and CDR2 FQGNSA. The CDR3 covers 15 residues. This CDR3 is CASTPTIRSYNEQYF. The CDR3 DNA follows: TGTGCCAGCACCCCCACGATCCGCTCCTACAATGAGCAGTACTTC. Combining the CDR3 with reference TRBV7-2 and TRBJ2-5 gives the whole variable domain GAGVSQSPSNKVTEKGKDVELRCDPISGHTALYWYRQSLGQGLEFLIYFQGNSAPDKSGLPSDRFSAERTGGSVSTLTIQRTQQEDSAVYLCASTPTIRSYNEQYFGPGTRLLVL.

The sample holds many counts of this clonotype. The gene calls are TRBV28 and TRBJ2-7; possible D gene TRBD1, 6 bases. The CDR3 covers 14 residues. The germline CDR1 and CDR2 sequences are MDHEN and SYDVKM. V was shortened by 5 bases and J by 3 bases, with 14 bases between the two germline ends. The CDR3 nucleotides are TGTGCCAGCAGTCCCCAGGGGCCCGTCTACGAGCAGTACTTC. Protein product: CASSPQGPVYEQYF.

To note about this clonotype: It is unclear where the CDR3 begins or ends on the DNA, so no DNA is shown, and the CDR3 is as TCRdb lists it. The rearrangement links TRBV28 to TRBJ1-4; TRBD1 is the table's D call and was not checked against the DNA. Termini included, the CDR3 measures 17 amino acids. From germline, CDR1 is MDHEN and CDR2 SYDVKM. This CDR3 is CASSPQGAATNEKLFFF.

With regard to this clonotype: The junction and the germline gene differ at one end; a read error may be behind it. V and J are TRBV12-3 or TRBV12-4 and TRBJ2-7; the D gene is possibly TRBD1 (6 bases). CDR3 size: 14 residues. Written as DNA, the CDR3 is TGTGCCAGCAGTACACAGGGTCACTCCCACGAGCAGTACTTC. Translating gives CASSTQGHSHEQYF.

This clonotype was detected ten times or more. The chain employs TRBV28 and TRBJ1-1; D unclear. The CDR3 runs to 15 residues. Germline V gene data show CDR1 as MDHEN and CDR2 as SYDVKM. Trimming took 5 bases from V and 2 from J, leaving 15 bases between them. CDR3 nucleotide sequence: TGTGCCAGCAGTCCCCTTGACGGCCCAAACACTGAAGCTTTCTTT. Translated, it gives CASSPLDGPNTEAFF.

J is TRBJ1-6 and V is TRBV6-1; TRBD1 matches 8 bases. Germline trimming cut 3 bases from V and 10 bases from J; bases unmatched to any gene: 14. Per germline, CDR1 MNHNS and CDR2 SASEGT. The CDR3 runs to 17 residues. CDR3 in DNA: TGTGCCAGCAGTGAGGGGACAGGATATTCATCGAGGTCACCCCTCCACTTT. Translation: CASSEGTGYSSRSPLHF.

This clonotype showed up many times. This sequence joins TRBV4-2 and TRBJ2-3, with D perhaps assigned TRBD1 or TRBD2 (5 bases each). Germline values: CDR1 LGHNA, CDR2 YNFKEQ. CDR3 length: 16 amino acids. V lost 4 bases, J lost 0 bases, and 14 bases lay in between. The CDR3: CASSPTRGGSTDTQYF. CDR3 bases: TGTGCCAGCAGCCCTACCCGGGGCGGGAGCACAGATACGCAGTATTTT.

This clonotype was counted many times. V and J are TRBV4-3 and TRBJ1-1, with TRBD1 matching 9 bases. There are 14 residues in the CDR3. CDR1 is LGHNA, CDR2 YSLEER, per germline. After removal of 1 base from V and 6 bases from J, the junction contained 3 bases not matched to a gene. CDR3 bases: TGCGCCAGCAGCCAAGGGACAGGGGAATCTGAAGCTTTCTTT. This encodes CASSQGTGESEAFF.

This clonotype has a count of ten or more. The chain has TRBV6-4 and TRBJ2-1; 10 bases line up with TRBD2. V shed 3 bases, J shed 3 bases, and the junction held 17 bases outside the gene matches. The germline CDR1 and CDR2 sequences are MRHNA and SNTAGT. The length of the CDR3 is 20 residues. The CDR3 is CASSEEGGPASGGLYNEQFF. In DNA, the CDR3 is TGTGCCAGCAGTGAGGAAGGGGGCCCAGCTAGCGGGGGCCTCTACAATGAGCAGTTCTTC.

This clonotype has a count of ten or more. The chain employs TRBV11-1 and TRBJ2-3; 7 nucleotides agree with TRBD1. The germline gives CDR1 SGHAT, CDR2 FQDESV (reference sequence). With 7 bases clipped from V and 0 bases from J, the junction kept 7 bases outside the gene matches. The CDR3 has 15 residues. In DNA form, the CDR3 reads TGTGCCAGCACCCCTGAGGGGGCAAGCACAGATACGCAGTATTTT. It encodes CASTPEGASTDTQYF. The complete variable domain, with remaining parts taken from reference TRBV11-1 and TRBJ2-3, reads EAEVAQSPRYKITEKSQAVAFWCDPISGHATLYWYRQILGQGPELLVQFQDESVVDDSQLPKDRFSAERLKGVDSTLKIQPAELGDSAMYLCASTPEGASTDTQYFGPGTRLTVL.

This clonotype has ten or more counts. The rearrangement uses TRBV4-3 and TRBJ1-4, with D possibly TRBD1 on 5 matching bases. The CDR3 contains 15 residues. V was cut by 4 bases and J by 0 bases, with 9 bases left in between. Germline V CDR1 and CDR2: LGHNA, YSLEER. The CDR3 sequence: CASSLQVATNEKLFF. CDR3 sequence (DNA): TGCGCCAGCAGCCTACAGGTCGCAACTAATGAAAAACTGTTTTTT.

This clonotype was observed at least ten times. V and J are TRBV12-3 or TRBV12-4 and TRBJ1-1; tentatively, D is TRBD1 (5 bases). The CDR3 totals 15 residues. V lost 6 bases and J lost 4, with 18 bases in between. This CDR3 reads CASSNGARVSTEAFF. CDR3 sequence (DNA): TGTGCCAGCAGCAACGGCGCCAGGGTTAGCACTGAAGCTTTCTTT.

This clonotype has at least ten counts. This chain links TRBV6-5 with TRBJ1-6, with D possibly TRBD1 on 5 matching bases. Looked up from germline, CDR1 is MNHEY and CDR2 is SVGAGI. The CDR3 length is 18 residues. V was clipped by 2 bases and J by 7 bases, with 21 bases between them. CDR3 coding DNA: TGTGCCAGCAGTTACGCGAAGGGACCGACGGAGAAGAATTCACCCCTCCACTTT. Translation gives CASSYAKGPTEKNSPLHF.

This clonotype qualifies as medium-sized. The genes are TRBV29-1 and TRBJ1-1; D remains unclear. CDR1 is SQVTM, CDR2 ANQGSEA, per germline. CDR3 length equals 14 residues. Trimming cost V 4 bases and J 0 bases, with 12 bases left between them. The CDR3 DNA sequence: TGCAGCGTTGGGCGGGCCCAAATGAACACTGAAGCTTTCTTT. It yields the protein CSVGRAQMNTEAFF.

This clonotype has ten or more counts. V gene TRBV6-6 combines with J gene TRBJ1-1; D uncertain. The germline V and J ends were trimmed by 0 bases and 2 bases, with 7 bases remaining between them. The CDR3 has 14 amino acids. Germline V gene lookup returns CDR1 MNHNY and CDR2 SVGAGI (reference sequence). CDR3 bases: TGTGCCAGCAGTTACTCCGGGGTTAACACTGAAGCTTTCTTT. Protein product: CASSYSGVNTEAFF.

The gene calls are TRBV18 and TRBJ2-5, with 10 bases that match TRBD2. Germline V gene lookup returns CDR1 KGHSH and CDR2 LQKENI. The CDR3 consists of 15 residues. The junction had 6 bases not matched to a gene; V was cut back by 3 bases and J by 5 bases. The CDR3 bases are TGTGCCAGCTCACCCAAACCTAGCGGGGGTGAGACCCAGTACTTC. This codes for CASSPKPSGGETQYF.

This clonotype was found many times. V is TRBV7-8 and J is TRBJ1-2; the D is unclear. The CDR3 runs to 14 residues. Germline lookup yields CDR1 SGHVS and CDR2 FQNEAQ. The V and J ends lost 1 base and 3 bases respectively, with 9 bases between them. CDR3 loop: CASSLVGPDYGYTF. DNA for the CDR3: TGTGCCAGCAGCTTAGTTGGGCCCGACTATGGCTACACCTTC.

This clonotype has a count of ten or more. The rearrangement joins TRBV11-3 to TRBJ2-3; 9 bases map to TRBD1. There are 15 residues in the CDR3. The junction had 6 bases not matched to a gene; V was cut back by 5 bases and J by 3 bases. The germline V gene encodes CDR1 SGHNT and CDR2 YENEEA. The CDR3 region is CASSTRTGETDTQYF. The CDR3 DNA follows: TGTGCCAGCAGCACCCGGACAGGGGAGACAGATACGCAGTATTTT.

This clonotype was counted at least ten times. The chain employs TRBV21-1 and TRBJ2-7; TRBD2, as called in the table, went unchecked against the DNA. TRBV21-1 is designated a pseudogene. The CDR3 loop spans 16 amino acids. The CDR3 reads CASSKIGTSGSYEQYF. CDR3 coding DNA: TGTGCCAGCAGCAAAATTGGGACTAGCGGCTCCTACGAGCAGTACTTC.

In its sample, this clonotype was seen many times. The V call is TRBV20-1, the J call TRBJ2-1; 8 nucleotides agree with TRBD2. There are 17 residues in the CDR3. Trimming cost V 3 bases and J 12 bases; bases outside gene matches: 22. Looked up from germline, CDR1 is DFQATT and CDR2 is SNEGSKA (reference sequence). CDR3: CSARDPRSSGALIGQFF. The DNA of the CDR3 is TGCAGTGCTAGGGATCCCAGGAGTAGCGGGGCGTTGATCGGGCAGTTCTTC.

This clonotype was found many times. CDR3 protein: CASSLAGLAGHEQYF. CDR3 in DNA: TGTGCCAGCAGCTTAGCGGGACTAGCGGGGCATGAGCAGTACTTC. The chain has TRBV7-2 and TRBJ2-7; TRBD2 matches at 13 bases. Germline values: CDR1 SGHTA, CDR2 FQGNSA. The CDR3 covers 15 residues. Trimming removed 0 bases from V and 7 bases from J; junction bases left unmatched: 3.

This clonotype was detected many times. V and J are TRBV20-1 and TRBJ2-3, with D maybe TRBD1 (6 bases). CDR1 and CDR2 (germline): DFQATT, SNEGSKA (reference sequence). With 5 bases removed from V and 2 bases from J, the gap between germline ends came to 17 bases. The length of the CDR3 is 15 residues. The CDR3 reads CSAPQTGQVTDTQYF. In DNA form, the CDR3 reads TGCAGTGCTCCCCAAACAGGGCAAGTCACAGATACGCAGTATTTT.

On this clonotype: A far larger clone is one nucleotide away, so this likely arose from a read error. The V call is TRBV10-3, the J call TRBJ2-1, with 7 positions matching TRBD1. The tail of the sequence fits TRBJ2-7 better, so the J call may be wrong. The length of the CDR3 is 15 residues. CDR1 and CDR2 from the germline V gene are ENHRY and SYGVKD. DNA for the CDR3: TGTGCCATCAGCCAACAGGACAGGCAACCCACCGAGCAGTACTTC. Encoded protein: CAISQQDRQPTEQYF.

At least ten counts were recorded for this clonotype. The chain carries TRBV6-2 or TRBV6-3 and TRBJ2-3; 10 positions agree with TRBD2. The ends lost 2 bases at V and 1 base at J; junction bases unmatched: 12. Germline CDR1 reads MNHEY; CDR2 reads SVGEGT. The length of the CDR3 is 19 residues. The CDR3 sequence: CASSYLGLAGVLGTDTQYF. DNA of the CDR3: TGTGCCAGCAGTTACCTGGGCCTAGCGGGAGTATTAGGCACAGATACGCAGTATTTT.

The sample holds many counts of this clonotype. V and J are TRBV4-1 and TRBJ1-3; D ambiguous. The germline V gene encodes CDR1 MGHRA and CDR2 YSYEKL. The CDR3 loop spans 16 amino acids. V lost 3 bases and J lost 0, with 12 bases in between. The DNA of the CDR3 is TGCGCCAGCAGCCAGTTCGACGGAGGCTCTGGAAACACCATATATTTT. Translation: CASSQFDGGSGNTIYF.